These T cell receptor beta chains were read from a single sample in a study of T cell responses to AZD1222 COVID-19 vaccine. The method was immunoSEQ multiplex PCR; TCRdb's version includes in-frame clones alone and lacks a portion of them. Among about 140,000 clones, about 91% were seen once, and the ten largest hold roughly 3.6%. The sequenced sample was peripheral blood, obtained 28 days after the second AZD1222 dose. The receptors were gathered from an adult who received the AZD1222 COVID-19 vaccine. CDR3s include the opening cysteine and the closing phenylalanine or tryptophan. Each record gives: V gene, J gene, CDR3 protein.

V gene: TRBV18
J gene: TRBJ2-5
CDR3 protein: CASSPRDRLIQETQYF

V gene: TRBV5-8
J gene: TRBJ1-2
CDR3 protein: CASSLNGYTF

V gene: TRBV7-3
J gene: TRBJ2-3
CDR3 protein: CASSFSGGTDTQYF

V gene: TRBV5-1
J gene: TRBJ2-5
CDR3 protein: CASSKPGTEETQYF

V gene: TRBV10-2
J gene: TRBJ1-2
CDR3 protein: CASSESGDYGYTF

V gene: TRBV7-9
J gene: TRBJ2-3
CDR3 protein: CASSRLAGGIPDTQYF

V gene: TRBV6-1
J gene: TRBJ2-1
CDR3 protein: CASSEARGGPGIEQFF

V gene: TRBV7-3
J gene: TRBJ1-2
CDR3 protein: CASSLDRDHYGYTF

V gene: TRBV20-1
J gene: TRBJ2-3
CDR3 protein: CSASSREAQYF

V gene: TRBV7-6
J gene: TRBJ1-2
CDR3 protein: CASSPRGGDNGYTF

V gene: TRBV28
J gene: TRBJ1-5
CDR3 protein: CASSLRYSNQPQHF